This T cell receptor beta chain appears in the sequencing data of a study of blood T cell repertoires in COVID-19. The germline CDR1 and CDR2 sequences are MNHEY and SVGEGT. Trimming cost V 5 bases and J 0 bases; bases outside gene matches: 15. The CDR3 has 19 residues. The table lists this clone with a count of one. In the source study's methods: Amplification of reference gene primers provided the estimated nucleated cell counts. The assay was immunoSEQ multiplex PCR, and TCRdb's table has in-frame clones only and misses some. The V and J calls and the clone size are those of that table, but D and trimming were determined from the DNA. This sample yields around 200,000 clones, of which around 84% are seen a single time; about a sixth belongs to the top ten.

This sequence was found in a woman aged 80 or older with active or convalescent COVID-19. The specimen was peripheral blood. This chain uses TRBV6-2 or TRBV6-3 with TRBJ1-5, with 8 bases that match TRBD1. CDR3: CASSHIGTGGTYSNQPQHF. CDR3 bases: TGTGCCAGCAGTCACATCGGGACAGGTGGAACGTATAGCAATCAGCCCCAGCATTTT.